This TCR beta chain stems from a study of human T cells and chemical hapten exposure. TCRdb recomputed calls from the RACE reads with MiXCR, one row per CDR3 protein. The table has approximately 350,000 distinct CDR3 sequences, about 6.3% seen once. Trimming took 6 bases from V and 1 from J; bases not matched to a gene: 8. The CDR3 length is 15 residues. CDR1 DFQATT and CDR2 SNEGSKA come from the germline V gene (reference sequence). The time point here: patch test 2, 6 weeks after DPC sensitization. Treatment reported: therapeutic diphenylcyclopropenone sensitization with weekly scalp DPC. V and J are TRBV20-1 and TRBJ2-2, with 7 bases identical to TRBD1. The TCR sequence derives from a woman aged 18-29 years with alopecia areata. Some clones in this sample may be carry-over from other donors' samples. The material sequenced was whole blood, taken in connection with sensitization to the hapten diphenylcyclopropenone (DPC). Written as DNA, the CDR3 is TGCAGTGCCCAACCGGGACAGATGAACACCGGGGAGCTGTTTTTT. Translated: CSAQPGQMNTGELFF.